This T cell receptor (beta chain) is from a study of graft-versus-host responses after intestinal transplantation. General study points: GvH clones were identified in recipient marrow, with some first appearing in ileum or blood. Peak levels of circulating GvH clones tracked with early post-transplant HvG declines.

The V gene lost 0 bases and the J gene lost 7 bases, with 13 bases spanning the gap. Germline CDR1 reads MGHRA; CDR2 reads YSYEKL. This CDR3 comprises 16 residues. Data came from immunoSEQ multiplex PCR; TCRdb stores just in-frame clones and leaves some out. The sample has under 30,000 clones; roughly 93% are singletons. Of note for this clone: Its antigen is as yet unknown.

Source: PBMCs, taken 18 days after transplant. The gene calls are TRBV4-1 and TRBJ1-6, with a tentative D call TRBD1 (6 bases). The clonotype comes from a human patient who received an intestinal transplant, so some T cells may come from the graft donor. For the CDR3, the DNA is TGCGCCAGCAGCCAAGAATCGGGACAAAGAAATTCACCCCTCCACTTT. Translating it yields CASSQESGQRNSPLHF.